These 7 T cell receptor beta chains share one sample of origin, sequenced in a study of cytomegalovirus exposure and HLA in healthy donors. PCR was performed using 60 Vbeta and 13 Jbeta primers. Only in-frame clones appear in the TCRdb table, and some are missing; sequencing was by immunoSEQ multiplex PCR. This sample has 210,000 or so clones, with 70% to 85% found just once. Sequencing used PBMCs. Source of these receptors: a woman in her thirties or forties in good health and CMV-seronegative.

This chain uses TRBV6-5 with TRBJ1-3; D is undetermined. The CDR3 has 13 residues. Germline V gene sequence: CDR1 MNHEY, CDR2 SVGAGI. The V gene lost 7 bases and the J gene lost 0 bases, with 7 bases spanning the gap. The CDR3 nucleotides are TGTGCCAGCATCTCCCGCTCTGGAAACACCATATATTTT. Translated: CASISRSGNTIYF.

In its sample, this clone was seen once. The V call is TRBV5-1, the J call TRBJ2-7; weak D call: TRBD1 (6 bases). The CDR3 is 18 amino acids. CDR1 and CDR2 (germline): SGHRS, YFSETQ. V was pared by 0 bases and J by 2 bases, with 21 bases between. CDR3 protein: CASSLGIAGQRRAYEQYF. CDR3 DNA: TGCGCCAGCAGCTTGGGAATAGCCGGACAGCGAAGAGCCTACGAGCAGTACTTC.

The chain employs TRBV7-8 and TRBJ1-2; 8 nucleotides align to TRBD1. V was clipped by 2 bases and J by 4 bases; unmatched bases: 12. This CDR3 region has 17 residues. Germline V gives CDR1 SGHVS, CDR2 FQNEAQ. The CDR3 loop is CASSLYGRGPISYGYTF. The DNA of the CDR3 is TGTGCCAGCAGCTTATACGGCAGGGGGCCCATTTCCTATGGCTACACCTTC.

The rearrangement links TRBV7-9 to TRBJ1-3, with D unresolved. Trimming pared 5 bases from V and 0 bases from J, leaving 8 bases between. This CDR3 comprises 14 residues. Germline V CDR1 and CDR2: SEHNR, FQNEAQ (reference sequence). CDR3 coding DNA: TGTGCCAGCAGCCCTGTCCTCTCTGGAAACACCATATATTTT. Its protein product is CASSPVLSGNTIYF.

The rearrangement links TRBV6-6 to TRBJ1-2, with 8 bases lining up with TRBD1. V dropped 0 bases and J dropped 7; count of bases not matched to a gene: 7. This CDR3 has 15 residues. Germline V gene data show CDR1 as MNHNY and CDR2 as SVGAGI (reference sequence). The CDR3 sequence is CASSYSPDRDRGYTF. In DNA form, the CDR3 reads TGTGCCAGCAGTTACTCGCCGGACAGGGATCGTGGCTACACCTTC.

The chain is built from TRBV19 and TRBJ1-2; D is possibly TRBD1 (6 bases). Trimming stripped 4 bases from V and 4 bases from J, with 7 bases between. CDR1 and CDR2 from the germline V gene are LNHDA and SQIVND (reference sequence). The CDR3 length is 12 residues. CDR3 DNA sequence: TGTGCCAGTAGTAAGGACAGCTATGGCTACACCTTC. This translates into CASSKDSYGYTF.

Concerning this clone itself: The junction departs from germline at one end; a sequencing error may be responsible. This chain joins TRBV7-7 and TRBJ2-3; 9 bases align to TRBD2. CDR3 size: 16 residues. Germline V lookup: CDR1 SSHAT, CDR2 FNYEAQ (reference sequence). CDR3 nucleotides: TGTGCTAGCAGCTTAGGGCGGGGGGGGCGGGCAGATACGCAGTATTTT. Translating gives CASSLGRGGRADTQYF.